Listed here are 13 T cell receptor beta chains from one sample, sequenced in a study of T cells in localized non-small cell lung cancer. The method was immunoSEQ multiplex PCR; TCRdb's version includes in-frame clones alone and lacks a portion of them. The table has around 30,000 clones, 78% seen once; the top ten hold roughly a third. The source was peripheral blood, collected before any cancer treatment. The receptors shown here come from a male donor older than 55 with stage II squamous cell lung carcinoma.

Comments on this clone: It differs at one base from a far larger clone, so likely a read error. The same CDR3 also results from other DNA sequences found in this sample. The genes are TRBV5-6 and TRBJ1-5, with TRBD1 as a possible D gene (6 bases). Germline V gene data show CDR1 as SGHDT and CDR2 as YYEEEE. V dropped 6 bases and J dropped 1 base, with 8 bases sitting between them. This CDR3 has 13 amino acids. The CDR3 sequence: CASTQGSNQPQHF. CDR3 nucleotides: TGTGCCAGCACCCAGGGGAGCAATCAGCCCCAGCATTTT. The full variable domain, rest sourced from reference TRBV5-6 and TRBJ1-5, is DAGVTQSPTHLIKTRGQQVTLRCSPKSGHDTVSWYQQALGQGPQFIFQYYEEEERQRGNFPDRFSGHQFPNYSSELNVNALLLGDSALYLCASTQGSNQPQHFGDGTRLSIL.

The chain couples TRBV29-1 to TRBJ1-1; D unclear. The germline V gene has CDR1 SQVTM and CDR2 ANQGSEA. V gave up 7 bases and J gave up 5 bases, with 14 bases separating them. This CDR3 has 12 residues. The CDR3, as DNA: TGCAGCGGCCTAGGTTTTTTTACTGAAGCTTTCTTT. Its protein product is CSGLGFFTEAFF.

The V gene is TRBV7-9, the J gene TRBJ2-3; a possible D gene is TRBD2 (6 bases). CDR3 size: 16 residues. Per germline, CDR1 SEHNR and CDR2 FQNEAQ (reference sequence). The V end was cut by 0 bases, the J end by 0 bases, with 10 bases between. CDR3 amino acids: CASSLALGGSTDTQYF. CDR3 DNA: TGTGCCAGCAGCTTAGCGCTGGGGGGAAGCACAGATACGCAGTATTTT. Full variable domain (missing parts from reference TRBV7-9 and TRBJ2-3): DTGVSQNPRHKITKRGQNVTFRCDPISEHNRLYWYRQTLGQGPEFLTYFQNEAQLEKSRLLSDRFSAERPKGSFSTLEIQRTEQGDSAMYLCASSLALGGSTDTQYFGPGTRLTVL.

The V gene is TRBV9, the J gene TRBJ1-4, with TRBD1 identical over 7 bases. V lost 0 bases to trimming and J lost 3 bases; unmatched junction nucleotides: 8. Germline values: CDR1 SGDLS, CDR2 YYNGEE. The CDR3 covers 17 residues. The CDR3 nucleotides are TGTGCCAGCAGCGTAGGTACACGGAGGGGGCCTAATGAAAAACTGTTTTTT. Residues: CASSVGTRRGPNEKLFF.

The chain carries TRBV5-1 and TRBJ1-4, with 7 bases fitting TRBD1. V gave up 0 bases and J gave up 8 bases; unmatched junction bases: 7. Germline CDR1 is SGHRS and CDR2 is YFSETQ. The CDR3 is 15 residues long. This CDR3 reads CASSLGTGGMEKLFF. Here the CDR3 DNA reads TGCGCCAGCAGCTTGGGGACAGGTGGAATGGAAAAACTGTTTTTT.

This clone was detected a few times. The genes are TRBV30 and TRBJ1-2; D uncertain. This CDR3 region has 12 residues. Germline CDR1 GTSNPN, CDR2 SVGIG (reference sequence). The ends were cut back, 0 bases at V and 4 bases at J, with 6 bases in the middle. The CDR3 DNA is TGTGCCTGGAGTGTTGGGATCTATGGCTACACCTTC. Its translation: CAWSVGIYGYTF.

V is TRBV9 and J is TRBJ1-6; D may be TRBD1 (5 bases). Germline values: CDR1 SGDLS, CDR2 YYNGEE. The CDR3 runs 15 residues. Trimming shortened V by 0 bases and J by 4 bases, and 8 bases separated the two germline ends. CDR3 nucleotide sequence: TGTGCCAGCAGCGTAGGCAGGGTTTATAATTCACCCCTCCACTTT. Residues: CASSVGRVYNSPLHF.

The chain employs TRBV30 and TRBJ2-1, with 7 bases aligning to TRBD1. The V and J ends lost 3 bases and 9 bases, in that order; junction bases with no gene match: 14. The CDR3 totals 15 residues. Germline CDR1 GTSNPN, CDR2 SVGIG (reference sequence). CDR3 in amino acids: CAWSAGDRVSVEQFF. In nucleotides, the CDR3 is TGTGCCTGGAGCGCCGGCGACAGGGTCTCGGTTGAGCAGTTCTTC.

About this clone: The germline gene is not matched at one end of the junction; a read error may be the cause. The chain employs TRBV5-1 and TRBJ2-3; TRBD2 is a possible D gene (5 bases). This CDR3 spans 14 amino acids. The V gene's germline CDR1 is SGHRS and CDR2 YFSETQ. The CDR3 protein is CASRRAGSTDTQYF. The CDR3 coding sequence is TGCGCCAGCAGGAGGGCGGGTAGCACCGATACGCAGTATTTT.

This clone was found a few times. V usage is TRBV30 and J usage is TRBJ1-5; D is unclear. CDR3 size: 13 residues. CDR1 and CDR2 from the germline V gene are GTSNPN and SVGIG (reference sequence). Trimming stripped 2 bases from V and 7 bases from J, with 12 bases between. CDR3 coding DNA: TGTGCCTGGAGTTCGGGCTCTGGGCAGCCCCAGCATTTT. It specifies CAWSSGSGQPQHF.

The chain uses TRBV7-6 and TRBJ1-5; the D gene is possibly TRBD1 (5 bases). The CDR3 is made up of 13 amino acids. Germline V gene data show CDR1 as SGHVS and CDR2 as FNYEAQ. V shed 5 bases and J shed 5 bases, with 10 bases lying between them. CDR3 sequence reads: CASSGTRDQPQHF. CDR3 DNA sequence: TGTGCCAGCAGCGGGACGAGGGATCAGCCCCAGCATTTT.

The chain carries TRBV7-8 and TRBJ1-2; D unclear. The germline gives CDR1 SGHVS, CDR2 FQNEAQ. CDR3 length equals 14 residues. Between the trimmed V and J ends, which lost 1 base and 4 bases, there was a span of 10 bases. In DNA form, the CDR3 reads TGTGCCAGCAGCTTAGAAGGGATGGGCTATGGCTACACCTTC. Translation gives CASSLEGMGYGYTF.

The rearrangement joins TRBV30 to TRBJ1-2, with 12 bases matching TRBD1. This CDR3 is built from 15 residues. From germline, CDR1 is GTSNPN and CDR2 SVGIG (reference sequence). V was clipped by 0 bases and J by 8 bases; unmatched bases: 7. This chain's CDR3 is CAWSVLGQGATGYTF. The CDR3, as DNA: TGTGCCTGGAGTGTTCTGGGACAGGGGGCGACAGGCTACACCTTC.